The TCR beta chain described here comes from a study of vaccination and CD4 T cells after COVID-19. Study-level background: Convalescent cases consisted of six males and four females, of whom two were Hispanic.

V shed 3 bases, J shed 2 bases, and the junction held 6 bases outside the gene matches. Germline CDR1 reads SGHTA; CDR2 reads FQGTGA. There are 15 residues in the CDR3. Cultured CD4+ T cells had their DNA profiled by the Oncomine TCR Beta short-read assay. Using the QIAamp micro DNA kit, genomic DNA was extracted from the CD4+ T cells that had been cultured. TCRdb re-analysed the PCR reads in MiXCR, keeping a single row per CDR3 protein. This table holds 9,500 to 11,000 distinct CDR3 sequences, about 25% found once. Treatment given: roughly ten-day PBMC culture with coronavirus spike peptide pools or control peptides (ViraFEST assay). At both days 3 and 7, half the medium was replaced with fresh IL-2 medium. This clonotype is labeled medium-sized. Its antigen is unknown.

Sequencing used CD4+ T cells from blood, cultured in vitro, obtained after SARS-CoV-2 vaccination. This receptor was taken from a human donor who had recovered from COVID-19. The V and J genes are TRBV7-3 and TRBJ2-7; 8 bases are shared with TRBD2. The CDR3 spells CASSFSGAGTYEQYF. The CDR3 DNA sequence: TGTGCCAGCAGCTTTAGCGGGGCGGGAACCTACGAGCAGTACTTC. Full variable domain (missing parts from reference TRBV7-3 and TRBJ2-7): GAGVSQTPSNKVTEKGKYVELRCDPISGHTALYWYRQSLGQGPEFLIYFQGTGAADDSGLPNDRFFAVRPEGSVSTLKIQRTERGDSAVYLCASSFSGAGTYEQYFGPGTRLTVT.